The source of this TCR beta chain is a study of cytomegalovirus exposure and HLA in healthy donors. The study's findings and limits: Later genetic work tied a missense DCLRE1C variant to beta-chain V and J trimming. Productive rates of about 87% or about 30% were seen for most TCR beta V segments in an earlier analysis.

PCR employed 60 Vbeta and 13 Jbeta primers. Profiling relied on immunoSEQ multiplex PCR, and the TCRdb table lists in-frame clones only, not all of them. The sample consists of about 150,000 clones, roughly 78% of them appearing once. This clone is classed as medium-sized. Its antigen remains unknown. Germline CDR1 SGHNT, CDR2 YYREEE (reference sequence). V was pared by 0 bases and J by 0 bases, with 10 bases between. CDR3 size: 16 residues. V usage is TRBV5-4 and J usage is TRBJ2-1; D unclear. The sequence was obtained from a man aged 50 to 59 in good health and CMV-seropositive. Sequences were obtained from PBMCs. The CDR3 coding sequence is TGTGCCAGCAGCTTGGCCGGATCTAGCTCCTACAATGAGCAGTTCTTC. Protein product: CASSLAGSSSYNEQFF.